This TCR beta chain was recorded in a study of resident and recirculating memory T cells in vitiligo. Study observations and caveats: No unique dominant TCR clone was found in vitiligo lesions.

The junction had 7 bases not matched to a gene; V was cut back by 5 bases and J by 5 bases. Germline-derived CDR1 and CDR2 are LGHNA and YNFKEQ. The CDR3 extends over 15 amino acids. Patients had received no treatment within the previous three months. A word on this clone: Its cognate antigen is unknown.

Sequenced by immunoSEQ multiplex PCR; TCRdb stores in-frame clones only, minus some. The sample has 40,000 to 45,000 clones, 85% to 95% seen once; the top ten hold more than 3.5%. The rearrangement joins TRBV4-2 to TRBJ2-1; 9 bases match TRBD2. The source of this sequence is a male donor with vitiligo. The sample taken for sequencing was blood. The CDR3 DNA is TGTGCCAGCAGCTCGGAAGCGGGGGGCGACAATGAGCAGTTCTTC. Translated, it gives CASSSEAGGDNEQFF.